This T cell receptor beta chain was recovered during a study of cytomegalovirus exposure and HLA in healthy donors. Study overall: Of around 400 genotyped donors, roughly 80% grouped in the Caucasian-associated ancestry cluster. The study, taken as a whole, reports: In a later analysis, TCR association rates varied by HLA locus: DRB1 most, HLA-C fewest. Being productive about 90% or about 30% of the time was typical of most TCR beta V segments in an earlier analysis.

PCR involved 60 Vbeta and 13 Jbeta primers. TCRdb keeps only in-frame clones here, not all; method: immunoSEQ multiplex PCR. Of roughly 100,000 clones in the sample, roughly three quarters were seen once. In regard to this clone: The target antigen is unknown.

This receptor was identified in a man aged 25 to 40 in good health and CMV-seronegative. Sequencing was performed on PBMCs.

The CDR3: CASSLFRELVTGELFF. CDR3 coding DNA: TGTGCCAGCAGTTTGTTCCGGGAGTTAGTCACCGGGGAGCTGTTTTTT. The chain employs TRBV28 and TRBJ2-2, with D possibly TRBD2 on 6 matching bases. The CDR3 has 16 residues. The V and J ends lost 3 bases and 4 bases respectively, with 15 bases between them. Per germline, CDR1 MDHEN and CDR2 SYDVKM.